These 27 T cell receptor beta chains originate from one sample sequenced in a study of T cell responses to AZD1222 COVID-19 vaccine (TCRdb year 2021). This sample's time point label indicates: about 28 days (+/-7) after the second vaccine dose. Library generation was performed with the immunoSEQ multiplex PCR assay. The table was pulled from immuneACCESS by TCRdb, which kept in-frame rearrangements only. Such tables lose some clones; where checked, under half of the loss comes from unresolved V genes, and the rest has no known cause. For this sample the table gives roughly 100,000 clones, of which 80% to 95% were detected only once. The top ten constitute 8% of the sample. The sample consisted of peripheral blood, taken 28 days after the second AZD1222 dose. These receptors were taken from an adult who received the AZD1222 COVID-19 vaccine.

This sequence joins TRBV30 and TRBJ1-2; tentative D call: TRBD1 (5 bases). The CDR3 has 14 residues. V lost 2 bases and J 2 bases, leaving 12 bases between the germline ends. CDR1 GTSNPN and CDR2 SVGIG come from the germline V gene (reference sequence). CDR3 in amino acids: CAWSLGGENYGYTF. CDR3 nucleotide sequence: TGTGCCTGGAGTCTCGGGGGGGAGAACTATGGCTACACCTTC.

The J gene is TRBJ1-2, the V gene TRBV18, with D uncertain. Trimming took off 6 bases at V and 3 bases at J, with 17 bases between the two ends. The CDR3 is 15 residues long. Germline CDR1 reads KGHSH; CDR2 reads LQKENI. Written as DNA, the CDR3 is TGTGCCAGCTCGCCTCAACGACACGACTACTATGGCTACACCTTC. Translating gives CASSPQRHDYYGYTF.

Only a few counts were recorded for this clone. The J gene is TRBJ2-7, the V gene TRBV5-6; D may be TRBD1 (5 bases). The length of the CDR3 is 14 residues. Germline V CDR1 and CDR2: SGHDT, YYEEEE. Trimming removed 3 bases from V and 0 bases from J, with 10 bases in between. The DNA for the CDR3 is TGTGCCAGCAGCTCACAGGTTAGCTCCTACGAGCAGTACTTC. Translated, it gives CASSSQVSSYEQYF.

The chain employs TRBV14 and TRBJ2-1; a possible D gene is TRBD2 (6 bases). Per germline, CDR1 SGHDN and CDR2 FVKESK. With 4 bases removed from V and 8 bases from J, the gap between germline ends came to 18 bases. The CDR3 spans 15 residues. This chain's CDR3 is CASSPRDSSEDEQFF. DNA of the CDR3: TGTGCCAGCAGCCCCCGGGACTCCTCTGAGGATGAGCAGTTCTTC.

V is TRBV2 and J is TRBJ1-5, with D maybe TRBD1 (5 bases). The CDR3 extends over 15 amino acids. Between the trimmed V and J ends, which lost 5 bases and 0 bases, there was a span of 11 bases. Germline CDR1 reads SNHLY; CDR2 reads FYNNEI. The DNA of the CDR3 is TGTGCCAGCAGTTGGGGGGGGGATAGCAATCAGCCCCAGCATTTT. Protein sequence: CASSWGGDSNQPQHF.

This sequence joins TRBV2 and TRBJ1-2, with D possibly TRBD1 on 5 matching bases. Germline V gene sequence: CDR1 SNHLY, CDR2 FYNNEI. There are 14 residues in the CDR3. V lost 6 bases and J 3 bases, leaving 14 bases between the germline ends. The chain's CDR3 is CASSSGALDYGYTF. CDR3 coding DNA: TGTGCCAGCAGCAGCGGGGCCCTAGACTATGGCTACACCTTC.

This clone was detected only once. This sequence joins TRBV9 and TRBJ2-7, with 7 bases aligning to TRBD1. V lost 3 bases and J lost 3; bases outside the gene matches: 9. The CDR3 has 15 amino acids. The germline gives CDR1 SGDLS, CDR2 YYNGEE. The CDR3 reads CASSATGTEDYEQYF. DNA for the CDR3: TGTGCCAGCAGCGCAACCGGGACAGAAGACTACGAGCAGTACTTC.

The chain couples TRBV6-2 or TRBV6-3 to TRBJ2-7; perhaps TRBD2 as D (6 bases). CDR1 is MNHEY, CDR2 SVGEGT, per germline. Between the trimmed V and J ends, which lost 4 bases and 3 bases, there was a span of 13 bases. This CDR3 is built from 14 residues. This CDR3 reads CASSWVGGNYEQYF. CDR3 bases: TGTGCCAGCAGTTGGGTCGGGGGAAACTACGAGCAGTACTTC.

V gene TRBV7-3 combines with J gene TRBJ2-7; D may correspond to TRBD1 or TRBD2 (6 bases each). Germline V gene sequence: CDR1 SGHTA, CDR2 FQGTGA. Deletions cut 5 bases from V and 0 bases from J, with 14 bases between. This CDR3 spans 15 amino acids. CDR3 loop: CASSPRRGPSYEQYF. CDR3 nucleotide sequence: TGTGCCAGCAGCCCCAGACGGGGGCCCTCCTACGAGCAGTACTTC.

The chain has TRBV27 and TRBJ1-1; D ambiguous. Between the trimmed V and J ends, which lost 6 bases and 4 bases, there was a span of 12 bases. The CDR3 spans 13 residues. Looked up from germline, CDR1 is MNHEY and CDR2 is SMNVEV (reference sequence). For the CDR3, the DNA is TGTGCCAGCAGGATAACCGGGAGCACTGAAGCTTTCTTT. Its translation is CASRITGSTEAFF.

This chain connects TRBV30 to TRBJ1-2, with a tentative D call TRBD1 (5 bases). The CDR3 contains 12 residues. The V gene's germline CDR1 is GTSNPN and CDR2 SVGIG (reference sequence). V was cut by 3 bases and J by 4 bases, with 9 bases left in between. The chain's CDR3 is CAWRGQGYGYTF. The CDR3 region has the DNA TGTGCCTGGAGAGGCCAGGGCTATGGCTACACCTTC.

This chain connects TRBV7-6 to TRBJ1-4, with TRBD1 as a possible D gene (5 bases). CDR3 length: 15 amino acids. V shed 6 bases and J shed 5 bases, with 16 bases lying between them. Per the germline V gene, CDR1 is SGHVS and CDR2 is FNYEAQ. The CDR3 reads CASSRGSGRNEKLFF. DNA of the CDR3: TGTGCCAGCAGTAGAGGGTCAGGGAGGAATGAAAAACTGTTTTTT.

This sequence joins TRBV4-1 and TRBJ2-5; TRBD1 matches 8 bases. The CDR3 has 16 amino acids. CDR1 is MGHRA, CDR2 YSYEKL, per germline. After removal of 5 bases from V and 1 base from J, the junction contained 9 bases not matched to a gene. The CDR3 region has the DNA TGCGCCAGCAGCTCTAGGTCGGGACAGGTCCAAGAGACCCAGTACTTC. Its protein product is CASSSRSGQVQETQYF.

J is TRBJ1-4 and V is TRBV25-1, with 7 bases matching TRBD1. Germline assignment: CDR1 MGHDK and CDR2 SYGVNS. The junction had 1 base not matched to a gene; V was cut back by 6 bases and J by 0 bases. CDR3 size: 14 residues. As DNA, the CDR3 is TGTGCCAGCAGGGGACAGACAACTAATGAAAAACTGTTTTTT. This gives the protein CASRGQTTNEKLFF.

The CDR3 loop reads CASSSATVSYEQYF. CDR3 bases: TGTGCCAGCAGCTCGGCGACAGTCTCCTACGAGCAGTACTTC. The V gene is TRBV11-1, the J gene TRBJ2-7; a weak D match, TRBD1 (5 bases). The CDR3 covers 14 residues. Per germline, CDR1 SGHAT and CDR2 FQDESV (reference sequence). V was trimmed by 4 bases and J by 0 bases, leaving 10 bases between them.

The rearrangement links TRBV6-1 to TRBJ1-5; 7 bases match TRBD1. V lost 3 bases to trimming and J lost 16 bases; unmatched junction nucleotides: 6. In germline, CDR1 is MNHNS, CDR2 SASEGT. The CDR3 is made up of 11 amino acids. The CDR3 here is CASSDGGQSHF. The DNA of the CDR3 is TGTGCCAGCAGTGACGGGGGACAGTCTCATTTT.

The chain combines TRBV7-2 with TRBJ2-5; TRBD2 agrees at 12 bases. Germline V CDR1 and CDR2: SGHTA, FQGNSA. This CDR3 region has 16 residues. The junction had 5 bases not matched to a gene; V was cut back by 1 base and J by 5 bases. CDR3 sequence: CASSLVAGTSGETQYF. The DNA of the CDR3 is TGTGCCAGCAGCTTAGTGGCCGGGACTAGCGGGGAGACCCAGTACTTC. The full variable domain, completed using reference TRBV7-2 and TRBJ2-5, is GAGVSQSPSNKVTEKGKDVELRCDPISGHTALYWYRQSLGQGLEFLIYFQGNSAPDKSGLPSDRFSAERTGGSVSTLTIQRTQQEDSAVYLCASSLVAGTSGETQYFGPGTRLLVL.

V and J are TRBV9 and TRBJ1-5, with D possibly matching TRBD1 (5 bases). Germline values: CDR1 SGDLS, CDR2 YYNGEE. V dropped 3 bases and J dropped 6 bases, with 13 bases sitting between them. The CDR3 contains 14 residues. CDR3 residues: CASSAGVSGQPQHF. For the CDR3, the DNA is TGTGCCAGCAGCGCGGGGGTATCGGGTCAGCCCCAGCATTTT.

The chain is built from TRBV4-1 and TRBJ2-3; D may be TRBD1 (5 bases). Germline V gene data show CDR1 as MGHRA and CDR2 as YSYEKL. V was trimmed by 1 base and J by 1 base, leaving 18 bases between them. The CDR3 covers 18 residues. The CDR3 nucleotides read TGCGCCAGCAGCCAAGGACACAGGCGTAGACCCGGCACAGATACGCAGTATTTT. Its translation is CASSQGHRRRPGTDTQYF.

The CDR3 sequence is CASSLPGAETQYF. In DNA, the CDR3 is TGTGCCAGCAGCTTACCGGGGGCGGAGACCCAGTACTTC. The chain is built from TRBV5-4 and TRBJ2-5; D is tentatively TRBD1 or TRBD2 (6 bases each). Germline V gene data show CDR1 as SGHNT and CDR2 as YYREEE (reference sequence). V dropped 2 bases and J dropped 5 bases, with 10 bases sitting between them. This CDR3 comprises 13 residues.

V gene TRBV2 combines with J gene TRBJ1-6; D gene unclear. V was shortened by 6 bases and J by 7 bases, with 10 bases between the two germline ends. The CDR3 totals 13 residues. Germline-derived CDR1 and CDR2 are SNHLY and FYNNEI. CDR3 sequence reads: CASRVDGNSPLHF. The CDR3 DNA sequence: TGTGCCAGCAGGGTAGACGGGAATTCACCCCTCCACTTT.

This chain connects TRBV10-3 to TRBJ1-5; a possible D gene is TRBD1 (6 bases). Germline values: CDR1 ENHRY, CDR2 SYGVKD. The CDR3 runs 13 residues. Trimming left V 5 bases short and J 7 bases short, with 12 bases between. This CDR3 reads CAISSGAEQPQHF. The CDR3 DNA follows: TGTGCCATCAGTTCGGGGGCGGAACAGCCCCAGCATTTT.

The chain combines TRBV5-6 with TRBJ1-2; D is unresolved. The CDR3 is 14 amino acids. Germline V gives CDR1 SGHDT, CDR2 YYEEEE. Trimming left V 4 bases short and J 0 bases short, with 10 bases between. The CDR3 loop reads CASSLGPTNYGYTF. In DNA, the CDR3 is TGTGCCAGCAGCCTAGGGCCGACTAACTATGGCTACACCTTC.

The chain links TRBV5-1 to TRBJ1-6, with D unresolved. The V and J ends lost 3 bases and 0 bases respectively, with 13 bases between them. Per the germline V gene, CDR1 is SGHRS and CDR2 is YFSETQ. This CDR3 is 17 amino acids long. The CDR3 DNA is TGCGCCAGCAGCTCTGCTGGGTCAAGCTCCTATAATTCACCCCTCCACTTT. Translation: CASSSAGSSSYNSPLHF.

V usage is TRBV30 and J usage is TRBJ2-1, with TRBD1 matching over 8 bases. CDR1 is GTSNPN and CDR2 is SVGIG in the germline V gene (reference sequence). Unmatched junction bases numbered 8, after V lost 3 bases and J lost 1 base. The CDR3 length is 16 residues. In DNA, the CDR3 is TGTGCCTGGAGCGGGACAGGCCGGTCTTCCTACAATGAGCAGTTCTTC. It is translated as CAWSGTGRSSYNEQFF.

V is TRBV10-3 and J is TRBJ2-5, with D possibly being TRBD2 (6 bases). Germline assignment: CDR1 ENHRY and CDR2 SYGVKD. This CDR3 has 13 residues. V lost 1 base and J 5 bases, leaving 8 bases between the germline ends. The CDR3 DNA reads TGTGCCATCAGTGAGTTAGGAGGGGAGACCCAGTACTTC. It specifies CAISELGGETQYF.

This chain connects TRBV3-1 (or the pseudogene TRBV3-2) to TRBJ1-4; TRBD1 aligns across 8 bases. This CDR3 comprises 15 residues. V trimming: 3 bases; J trimming: 8 bases; junction bases outside the gene matches: 8. The germline gives CDR1 LGHDT, CDR2 YNNKEL (reference sequence). CDR3 region: CASSHGQGVGEKLFF. The CDR3 DNA reads TGTGCCAGCAGCCATGGACAGGGAGTAGGGGAAAAACTGTTTTTT.